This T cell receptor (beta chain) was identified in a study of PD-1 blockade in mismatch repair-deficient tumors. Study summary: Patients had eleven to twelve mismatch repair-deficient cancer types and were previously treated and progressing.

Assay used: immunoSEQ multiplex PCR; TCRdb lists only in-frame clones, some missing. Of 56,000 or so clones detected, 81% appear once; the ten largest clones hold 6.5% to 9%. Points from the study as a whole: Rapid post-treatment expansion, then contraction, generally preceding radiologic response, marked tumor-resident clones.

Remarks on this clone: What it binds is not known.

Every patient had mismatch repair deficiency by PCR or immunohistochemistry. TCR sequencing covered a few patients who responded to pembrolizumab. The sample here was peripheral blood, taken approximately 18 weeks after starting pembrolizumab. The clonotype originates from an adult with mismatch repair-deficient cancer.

This CDR3 reads CASSYPRQRMNTEAFF. The DNA of the CDR3 is TGTGCCAGCAGTTACCCTAGACAACGCATGAACACTGAAGCTTTCTTT. The chain uses TRBV6-5 and TRBJ1-1; no definite D call. The CDR3 sequence is 16 residues long. Germline CDR1 and CDR2: MNHEY and SVGAGI. Trimming removed 2 bases from V and 0 bases from J, with 13 bases in between.